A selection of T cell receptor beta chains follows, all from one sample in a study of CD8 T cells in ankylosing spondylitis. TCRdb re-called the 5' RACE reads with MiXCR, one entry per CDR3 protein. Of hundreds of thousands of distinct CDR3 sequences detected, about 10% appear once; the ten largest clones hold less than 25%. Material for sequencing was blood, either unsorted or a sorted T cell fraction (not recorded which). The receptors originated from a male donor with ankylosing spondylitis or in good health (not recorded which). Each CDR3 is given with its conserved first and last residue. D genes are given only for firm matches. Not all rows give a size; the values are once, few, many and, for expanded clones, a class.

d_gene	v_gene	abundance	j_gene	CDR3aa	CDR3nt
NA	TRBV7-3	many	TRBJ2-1	CASSPSRNSEQFF	TGTGCCAGCAGCCCCTCCCGAAATTCTGAGCAGTTCTTC
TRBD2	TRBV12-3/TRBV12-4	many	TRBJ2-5	CASSLSSGGGQETQYF	TGTGCCAGCAGTTTAAGTAGCGGGGGGGGTCAAGAGACCCAGTACTTC
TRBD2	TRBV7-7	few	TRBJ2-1	CASSLGTSGAYNEQFF	TGTGCTAGCAGCTTAGGGACTAGCGGGGCCTACAATGAGCAGTTCTTC
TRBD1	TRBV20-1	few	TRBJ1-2	CSARDLGTGSLYGYTF	TGCAGTGCTAGAGATTTGGGGACAGGGAGCCTCTATGGCTACACCTTC
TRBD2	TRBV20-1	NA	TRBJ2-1	CSARVAGGLHEQFF	TGCAGTGCTAGAGTAGCGGGGGGGCTCCATGAGCAGTTCTTC
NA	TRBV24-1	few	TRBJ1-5	CATSDLTDGQPQHF	TGTGCCACCAGTGATCTTACCGACGGCCAGCCCCAGCATTTT
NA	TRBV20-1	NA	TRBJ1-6	CSATETGRTPLHF	TGCAGTGCTACCGAAACAGGGAGAACACCCCTCCACTTT
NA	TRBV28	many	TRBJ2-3	CASSSDSYSTDTQYF	TGTGCCAGCAGTTCGGACTCCTATAGCACAGATACGCAGTATTTT
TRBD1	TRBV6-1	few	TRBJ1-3	CASRSTGGAFGNTIYF	TGTGCCAGCAGATCAACAGGGGGCGCGTTTGGAAACACCATATATTTT
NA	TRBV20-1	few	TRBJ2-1	CSAPGSGAPRDNEQFF	TGCAGTGCCCCAGGGTCGGGGGCCCCCAGGGATAATGAGCAGTTCTTC
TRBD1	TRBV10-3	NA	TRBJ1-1	CAITETGLDTEAFF	TGTGCCATCACCGAGACAGGGTTGGACACTGAAGCTTTCTTT
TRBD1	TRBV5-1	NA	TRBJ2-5	CASNTGDRQETQYF	TGCGCCAGCAACACAGGGGACCGCCAAGAGACCCAGTACTTC
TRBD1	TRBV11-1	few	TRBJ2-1	CASSRGQGGFNEQFF	TGTGCCAGCAGCCGGGGACAGGGAGGATTCAATGAGCAGTTCTTC
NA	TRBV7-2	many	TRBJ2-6	CAIPTGPNSGANVLTF	TGTGCCATTCCGACAGGACCCAACTCTGGGGCCAACGTCCTGACTTTC
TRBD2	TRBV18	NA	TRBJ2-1	CASSEYEPGLAFNEQFF	TGTGCCAGCTCAGAGTACGAGCCGGGACTAGCCTTCAATGAGCAGTTCTTC
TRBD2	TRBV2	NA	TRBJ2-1	CASRDGTSGGVREQFF	TGTGCCAGCAGAGACGGGACTAGCGGGGGGGTGCGAGAGCAGTTCTTC
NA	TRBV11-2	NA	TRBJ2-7	CASSLPDGVSYEQYF	TGTGCCAGCAGCCTACCTGATGGAGTCTCCTACGAGCAGTACTTC
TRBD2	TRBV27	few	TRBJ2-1	CASTPNSGAKYNEQFF	TGTGCCAGCACGCCAAATAGCGGGGCGAAATACAATGAGCAGTTCTTC
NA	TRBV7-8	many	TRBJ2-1	CASSLGVGLSSYNEQFF	TGTGCCAGCAGCTTAGGGGTAGGTCTGAGCTCCTACAATGAGCAGTTCTTC
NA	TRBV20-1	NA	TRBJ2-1	CSARENLWGYNEQFF	TGCAGTGCTAGAGAGAACCTCTGGGGGTACAATGAGCAGTTCTTC
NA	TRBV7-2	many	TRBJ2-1	CASSWGGQNNEQFF	TGTGCCAGCAGCTGGGGGGGCCAAAACAATGAGCAGTTCTTC
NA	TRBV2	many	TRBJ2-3	CASTPGGDTQYF	TGTGCCAGCACCCCGGGTGGAGATACGCAGTATTTT
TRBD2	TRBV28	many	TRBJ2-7	CASTGTSGAYEQYF	TGTGCCAGCACCGGGACTAGCGGGGCCTACGAGCAGTACTTC
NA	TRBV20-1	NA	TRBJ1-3	CSARESGRGNTIYF	TGCAGTGCTAGAGAAAGCGGTCGCGGAAACACCATATATTTT
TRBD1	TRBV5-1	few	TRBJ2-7	CASSLRGGTGTYEQYF	TGCGCCAGCAGCTTGCGTGGCGGGACAGGGACTTACGAGCAGTACTTC
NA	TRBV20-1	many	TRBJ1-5	CSARSSSAGSYNQPQHF	TGCAGTGCTAGATCCTCCTCCGCAGGGTCTTACAATCAGCCCCAGCATTTT
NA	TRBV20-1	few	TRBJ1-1	CSASSRTGLDTEAFF	TGCAGTGCTAGCTCCAGAACAGGGCTAGACACTGAAGCTTTCTTT
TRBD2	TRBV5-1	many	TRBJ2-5	CASSPTGLAGYETQYF	TGCGCCAGCAGCCCTACCGGACTAGCGGGGTATGAGACCCAGTACTTC
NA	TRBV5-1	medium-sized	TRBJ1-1	CASSIQGDVALGTEAFF	TGCGCCAGCAGCATACAGGGTGATGTAGCCCTAGGCACTGAAGCTTTCTTT
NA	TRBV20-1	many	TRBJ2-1	CSARPEVGSYNEQFF	TGCAGTGCTAGACCTGAGGTGGGCTCCTACAATGAGCAGTTCTTC
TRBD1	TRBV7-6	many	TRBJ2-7	CASSLSRSGQGRFEQYF	TGTGCCAGCAGCTTAAGTCGTTCCGGACAGGGCCGCTTCGAGCAGTACTTC
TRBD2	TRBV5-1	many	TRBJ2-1	CASSYKILAGGDNEQFF	TGCGCCAGCAGCTACAAGATCCTAGCGGGGGGGGACAATGAGCAGTTCTTC
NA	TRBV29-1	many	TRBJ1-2	CSVEASGGAYGYTF	TGCAGCGTTGAAGCGTCTGGGGGCGCCTATGGCTACACCTTC
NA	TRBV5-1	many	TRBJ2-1	CASSLGRGGNEQFF	TGCGCCAGCAGCTTGGGGCGGGGAGGCAATGAGCAGTTCTTC
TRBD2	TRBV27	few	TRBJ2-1	CASSLAGGVNEQFF	TGTGCCAGCAGTTTGGCGGGGGGCGTGAATGAGCAGTTCTTC
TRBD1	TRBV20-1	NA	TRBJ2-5	CSARIQGAGETQYF	TGCAGTGCCAGAATACAGGGGGCGGGAGAGACCCAGTACTTC
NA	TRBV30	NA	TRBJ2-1	CAWIITGYEQFF	TGTGCCTGGATAATAACGGGCTATGAGCAGTTCTTC
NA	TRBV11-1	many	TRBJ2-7	CASSRSDEREHF	TGTGCCAGCAGTCGATCGGACGAACGCGAGCACTTC
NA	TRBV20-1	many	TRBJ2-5	CSARDIMYQETQYF	TGCAGTGCCCGGGACATCATGTACCAAGAGACCCAGTACTTC
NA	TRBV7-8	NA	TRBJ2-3	CASSLSRLGPDTQYF	TGTGCCAGCAGCTTATCCCGACTAGGTCCAGATACGCAGTATTTT
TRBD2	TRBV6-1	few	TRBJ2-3	CASSEFRGGDTDTQYF	TGTGCCAGCAGTGAATTCCGGGGGGGCGACACAGATACGCAGTATTTT
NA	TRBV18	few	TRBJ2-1	CASSQGRNNEQFF	TGTGCCAGCTCACAGGGAAGAAACAATGAGCAGTTCTTC
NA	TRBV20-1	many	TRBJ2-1	CSARIPTSYNEQFF	TGCAGTGCTCGGATTCCGACTAGCTACAATGAGCAGTTCTTC
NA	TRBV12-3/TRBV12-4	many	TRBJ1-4	CASTRRGNNEKLFF	TGTGCCAGCACCCGTCGGGGTAATAATGAAAAACTGTTTTTT
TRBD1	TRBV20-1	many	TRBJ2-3	CSARGPGQGHTDTQYF	TGCAGTGCTAGAGGTCCGGGACAGGGCCATACAGATACGCAGTATTTT
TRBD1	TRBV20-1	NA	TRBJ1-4	CSARIPGGQGNEKLFF	TGCAGTGCTAGGATCCCCGGGGGACAGGGCAACGAAAAACTGTTTTTT
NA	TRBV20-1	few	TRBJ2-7	CSAAPLLTSSYEQYF	TGCAGTGCTGCGCCCCTTCTAACTAGCTCCTACGAGCAGTACTTC
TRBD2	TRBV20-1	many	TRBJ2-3	CSASGLAGGNTDTQYF	TGCAGTGCTAGTGGACTAGCGGGGGGGAACACAGATACGCAGTATTTT
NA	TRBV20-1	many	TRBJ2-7	CSAPGPGGPNEQYF	TGCAGTGCCCCCGGGCCGGGGGGCCCGAACGAGCAGTACTTC
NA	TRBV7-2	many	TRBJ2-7	CASSLTPFYEQYF	TGTGCCAGCAGCTTAACACCTTTCTACGAGCAGTACTTC
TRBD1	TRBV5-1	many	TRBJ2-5	CASSWTGVGETQYF	TGCGCCAGCAGCTGGACAGGGGTTGGAGAGACCCAGTACTTC
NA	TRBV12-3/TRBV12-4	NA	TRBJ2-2	CASSRRGQGTGELFF	TGTGCCAGCAGCCGCCGGGGGCAGGGCACCGGGGAGCTGTTTTTT
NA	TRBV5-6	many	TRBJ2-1	CASSLRGRNEQFF	TGTGCCAGCAGCTTGAGAGGCCGCAATGAGCAGTTCTTC
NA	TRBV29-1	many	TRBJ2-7	CSVEKGAYEQYF	TGCAGCGTTGAGAAGGGGGCCTACGAGCAGTACTTC
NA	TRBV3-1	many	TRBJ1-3	CASTDGASGNTIYF	TGTGCCAGCACGGACGGGGCCTCTGGAAACACCATATATTTT
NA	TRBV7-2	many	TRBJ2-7	CASSLRRESYEQYF	TGTGCCAGCAGCTTAAGGCGGGAATCCTACGAGCAGTACTTC
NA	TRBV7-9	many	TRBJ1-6	CASSLETENSPLHF	TGTGCCAGCAGCTTAGAGACAGAAAATTCACCCCTCCACTTT
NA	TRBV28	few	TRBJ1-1	CASSKHRDGNTEAFF	TGTGCCAGCAGCAAACACCGGGACGGGAACACTGAAGCTTTCTTT